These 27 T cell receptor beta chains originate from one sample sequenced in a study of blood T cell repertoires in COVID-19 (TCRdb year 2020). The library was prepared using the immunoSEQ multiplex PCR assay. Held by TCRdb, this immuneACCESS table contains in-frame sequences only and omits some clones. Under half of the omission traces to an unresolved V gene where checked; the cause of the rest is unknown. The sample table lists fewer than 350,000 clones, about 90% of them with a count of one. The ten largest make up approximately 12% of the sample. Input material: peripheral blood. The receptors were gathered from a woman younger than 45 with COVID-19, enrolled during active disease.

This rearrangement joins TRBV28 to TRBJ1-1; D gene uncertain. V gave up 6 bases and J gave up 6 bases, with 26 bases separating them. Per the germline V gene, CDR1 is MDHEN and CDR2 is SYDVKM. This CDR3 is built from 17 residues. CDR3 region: CASSSDFMRSLVAEAFF. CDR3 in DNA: TGTGCCAGCAGCTCCGACTTTATGAGATCCCTCGTCGCTGAAGCTTTCTTT.

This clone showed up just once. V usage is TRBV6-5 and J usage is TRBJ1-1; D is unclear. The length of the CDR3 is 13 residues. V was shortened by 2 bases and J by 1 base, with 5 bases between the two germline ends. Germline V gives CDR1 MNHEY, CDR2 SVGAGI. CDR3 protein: CASSYGRNTEAFF. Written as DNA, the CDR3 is TGTGCCAGCAGTTACGGGCGGAACACTGAAGCTTTCTTT.

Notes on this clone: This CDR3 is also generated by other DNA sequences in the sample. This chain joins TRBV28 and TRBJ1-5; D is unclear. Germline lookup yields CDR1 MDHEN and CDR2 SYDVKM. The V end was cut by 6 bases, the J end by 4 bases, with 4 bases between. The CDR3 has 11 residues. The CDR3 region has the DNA TGTGCCAGCAGCATTAATCAGCCCCAGCATTTT. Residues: CASSINQPQHF.

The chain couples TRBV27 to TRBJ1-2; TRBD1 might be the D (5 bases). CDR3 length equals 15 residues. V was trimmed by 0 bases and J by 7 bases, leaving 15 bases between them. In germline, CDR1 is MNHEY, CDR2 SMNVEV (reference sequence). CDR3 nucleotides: TGTGCCAGCAGTTTATCGACCGGGGGACTGGTTGGCTACACCTTC. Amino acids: CASSLSTGGLVGYTF.

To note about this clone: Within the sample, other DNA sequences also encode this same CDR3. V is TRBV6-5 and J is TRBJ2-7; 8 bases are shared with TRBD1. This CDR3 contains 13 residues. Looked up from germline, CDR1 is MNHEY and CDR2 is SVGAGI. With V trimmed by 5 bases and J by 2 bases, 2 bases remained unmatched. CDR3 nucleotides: TGTGCCAGCAGTCTGGACAGGGCCTACGAGCAGTACTTC. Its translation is CASSLDRAYEQYF.

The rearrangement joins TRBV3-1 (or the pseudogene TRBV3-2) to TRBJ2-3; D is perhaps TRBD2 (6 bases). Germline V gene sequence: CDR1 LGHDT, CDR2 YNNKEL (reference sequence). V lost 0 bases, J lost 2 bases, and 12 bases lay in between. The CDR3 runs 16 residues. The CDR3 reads CASSQELALATDTQYF. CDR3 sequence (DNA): TGTGCCAGCAGCCAAGAACTAGCCTTAGCCACAGATACGCAGTATTTT.

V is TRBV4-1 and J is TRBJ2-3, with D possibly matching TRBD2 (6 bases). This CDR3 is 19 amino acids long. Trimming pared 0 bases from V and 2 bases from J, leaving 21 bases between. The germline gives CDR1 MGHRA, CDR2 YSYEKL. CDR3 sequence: CASSQDPVGIAEDTDTQYF. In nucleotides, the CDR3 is TGCGCCAGCAGCCAAGACCCCGTGGGTATAGCGGAAGACACAGATACGCAGTATTTT.

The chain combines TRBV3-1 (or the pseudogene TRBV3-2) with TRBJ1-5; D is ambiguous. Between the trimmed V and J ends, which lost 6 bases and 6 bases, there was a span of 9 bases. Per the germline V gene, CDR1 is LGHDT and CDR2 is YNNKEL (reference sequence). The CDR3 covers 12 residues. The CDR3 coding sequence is TGTGCCAGCAGTGCCCGGGGTCAGCCCCAGCATTTT. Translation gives CASSARGQPQHF.

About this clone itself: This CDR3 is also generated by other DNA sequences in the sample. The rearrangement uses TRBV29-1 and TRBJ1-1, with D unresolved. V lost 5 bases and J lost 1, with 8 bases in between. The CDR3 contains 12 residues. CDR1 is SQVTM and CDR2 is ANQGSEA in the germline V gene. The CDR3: CSVSTGNTEAFF. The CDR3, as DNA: TGCAGCGTTTCGACGGGGAACACTGAAGCTTTCTTT.

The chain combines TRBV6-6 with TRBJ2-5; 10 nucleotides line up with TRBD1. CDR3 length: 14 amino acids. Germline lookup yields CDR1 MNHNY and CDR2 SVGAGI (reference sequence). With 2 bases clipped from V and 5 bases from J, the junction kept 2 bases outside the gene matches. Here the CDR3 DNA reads TGTGCCAGCAGTTACGGGGGACAGGGGGAGACCCAGTACTTC. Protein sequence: CASSYGGQGETQYF.

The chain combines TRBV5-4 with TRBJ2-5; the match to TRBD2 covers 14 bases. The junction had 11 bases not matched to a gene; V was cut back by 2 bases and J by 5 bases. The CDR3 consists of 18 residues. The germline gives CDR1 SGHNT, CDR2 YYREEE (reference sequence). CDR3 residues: CASSFMGLAGADEETQYF. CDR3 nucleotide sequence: TGTGCCAGCAGCTTCATGGGACTAGCGGGGGCGGATGAGGAGACCCAGTACTTC.

In DNA form, the CDR3 reads TGTGCCAGCAGTAGCCGTAACACCGGGGAGCTGTTTTTT. It specifies CASSSRNTGELFF. The chain uses TRBV6-5 and TRBJ2-2; no clear D gene. The CDR3 has 13 residues. Germline V gene data show CDR1 as MNHEY and CDR2 as SVGAGI. V gave up 5 bases and J gave up 2 bases, with 6 bases separating them.

CDR3 loop: CASSFGADTEAFF. CDR3 coding DNA: TGTGCCAGCAGCTTTGGGGCGGACACTGAAGCTTTCTTT. This chain joins TRBV11-3 and TRBJ1-1; maybe TRBD1 (5 bases). V was trimmed by 3 bases and J by 3 bases, leaving 8 bases between them. The CDR3 has 13 residues. CDR1 SGHNT and CDR2 YENEEA come from the germline V gene. Supplemented by reference TRBV11-3 and TRBJ1-1, the full variable domain reads EAGVVQSPRYKIIEKKQPVAFWCNPISGHNTLYWYLQNLGQGPELLIRYENEEAVDDSQLPKDRFSAERLKGVDSTLKIQPAELGDSAVYLCASSFGADTEAFFGQGTRLTVV.

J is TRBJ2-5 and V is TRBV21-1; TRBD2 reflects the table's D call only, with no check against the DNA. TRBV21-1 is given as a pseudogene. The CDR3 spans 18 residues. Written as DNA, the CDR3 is TGTGCCAGCAACCCCTGGTTTCTAGCGGGGGGGCCGTGGGAGACCCAGTACTTC. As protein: CASNPWFLAGGPWETQYF.

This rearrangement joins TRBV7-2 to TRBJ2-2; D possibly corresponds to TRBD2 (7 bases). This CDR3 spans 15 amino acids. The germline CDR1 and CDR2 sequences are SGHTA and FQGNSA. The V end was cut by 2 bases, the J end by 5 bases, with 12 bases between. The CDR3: CASSLTRGLTGELFF. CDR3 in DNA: TGTGCCAGCAGCTTAACGCGGGGGCTGACCGGGGAGCTGTTTTTT.

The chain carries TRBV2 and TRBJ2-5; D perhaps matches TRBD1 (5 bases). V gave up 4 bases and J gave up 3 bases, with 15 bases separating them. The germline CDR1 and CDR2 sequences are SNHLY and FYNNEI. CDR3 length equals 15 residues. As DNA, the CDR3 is TGTGCCAGCAGTGTCATTCAGGGCAGGGAAGAGACCCAGTACTTC. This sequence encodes CASSVIQGREETQYF.

CDR3 sequence: CASRNQGNEGGYTF. The CDR3 nucleotides are TGTGCCAGCAGAAACCAGGGGAATGAGGGTGGCTACACCTTC. V gene TRBV6-5 combines with J gene TRBJ1-2; tentatively, D is TRBD1 (6 bases). This CDR3 spans 14 amino acids. Trimming stripped 6 bases from V and 7 bases from J, with 18 bases between. Germline V gives CDR1 MNHEY, CDR2 SVGAGI.

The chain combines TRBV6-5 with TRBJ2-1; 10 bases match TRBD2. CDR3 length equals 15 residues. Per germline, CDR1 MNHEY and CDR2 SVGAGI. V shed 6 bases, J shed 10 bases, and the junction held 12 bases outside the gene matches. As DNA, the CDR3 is TGTGCCAGCAGAGTTCTAGCGGGGGCCGGGTCGGAGCAGTTCTTC. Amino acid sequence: CASRVLAGAGSEQFF.

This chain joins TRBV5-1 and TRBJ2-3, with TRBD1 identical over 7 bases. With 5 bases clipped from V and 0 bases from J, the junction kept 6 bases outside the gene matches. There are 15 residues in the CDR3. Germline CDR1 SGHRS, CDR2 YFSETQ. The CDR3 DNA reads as TGCGCCAGCAGTCCCCGGGACAGAAGCACAGATACGCAGTATTTT. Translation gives CASSPRDRSTDTQYF.

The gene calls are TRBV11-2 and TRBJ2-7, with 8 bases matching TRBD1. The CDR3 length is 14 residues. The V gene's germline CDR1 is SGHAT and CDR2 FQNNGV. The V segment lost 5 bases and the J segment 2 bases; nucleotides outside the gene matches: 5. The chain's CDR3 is CASSAAGQAYEQYF. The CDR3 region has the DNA TGTGCCAGCAGCGCTGCGGGACAGGCCTACGAGCAGTACTTC.

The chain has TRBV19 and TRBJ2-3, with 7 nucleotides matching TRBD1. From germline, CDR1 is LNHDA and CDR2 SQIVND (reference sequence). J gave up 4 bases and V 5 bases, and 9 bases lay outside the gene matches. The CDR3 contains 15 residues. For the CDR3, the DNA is TGTGCCAGTAGTTACCGGGACAGAAGCCCAGATACGCAGTATTTT. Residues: CASSYRDRSPDTQYF.

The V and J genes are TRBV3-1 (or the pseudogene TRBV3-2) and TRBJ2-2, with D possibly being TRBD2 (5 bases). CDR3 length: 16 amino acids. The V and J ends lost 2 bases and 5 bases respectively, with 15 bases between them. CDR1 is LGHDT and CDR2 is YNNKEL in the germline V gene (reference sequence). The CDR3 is CASSQSTRARTGELFF. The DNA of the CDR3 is TGTGCCAGCAGCCAAAGTACGAGGGCAAGAACCGGGGAGCTGTTTTTT.

This chain's CDR3 is CASSLVVPGWGNEQFF. The DNA for the CDR3 is TGTGCCAGCAGCTTAGTAGTGCCAGGGTGGGGCAATGAGCAGTTCTTC. The chain uses TRBV7-9 and TRBJ2-1; D possibly corresponds to TRBD1 (5 bases). This CDR3 region has 16 residues. Deletions cut 1 base from V and 6 bases from J, with 16 bases between. Germline assignment: CDR1 SEHNR and CDR2 FQNEAQ (reference sequence).

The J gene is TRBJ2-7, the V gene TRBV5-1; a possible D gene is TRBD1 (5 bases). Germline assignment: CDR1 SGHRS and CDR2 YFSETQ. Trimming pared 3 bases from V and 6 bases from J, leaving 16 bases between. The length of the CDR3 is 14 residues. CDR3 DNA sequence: TGCGCCAGCAGCTCGGACACGACCCTCCCCGAGCAGTACTTC. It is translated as CASSSDTTLPEQYF.

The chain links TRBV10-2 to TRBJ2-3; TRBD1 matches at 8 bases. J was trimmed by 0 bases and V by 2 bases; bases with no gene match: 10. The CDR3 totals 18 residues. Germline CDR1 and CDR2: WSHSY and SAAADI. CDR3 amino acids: CASSEVLGQGFSTDTQYF. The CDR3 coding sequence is TGCGCCAGCAGTGAGGTATTAGGACAGGGATTTAGCACAGATACGCAGTATTTT.

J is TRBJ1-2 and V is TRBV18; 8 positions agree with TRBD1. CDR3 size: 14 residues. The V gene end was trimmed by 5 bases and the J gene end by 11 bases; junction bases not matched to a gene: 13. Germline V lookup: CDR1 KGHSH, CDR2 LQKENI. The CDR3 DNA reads TGTGCCAGCTCAACTAAACGACAGGGGATCTTTTACACCTTC. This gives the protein CASSTKRQGIFYTF.

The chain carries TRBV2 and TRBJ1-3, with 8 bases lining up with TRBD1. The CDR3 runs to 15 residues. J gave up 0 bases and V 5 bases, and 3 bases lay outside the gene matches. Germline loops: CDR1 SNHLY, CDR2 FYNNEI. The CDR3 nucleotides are TGTGCCAGCAGTCCGGACAGGGCCTCTGGAAACACCATATATTTT. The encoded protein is CASSPDRASGNTIYF.